Sequencing of this T cell receptor beta chain was carried out in a study of response to subunit inactivated influenza vaccine. MiXCR, run by TCRdb on the RT-PCR reads, gives a single entry per CDR3 protein. There are about 620,000 distinct CDR3 sequences in the sample; about 12% occur only once, and approximately 10% lies in the top ten. The CDR3 length is 14 residues. The germline CDR1 and CDR2 sequences are SGHTA and FQGNSA. This clonotype was counted many times. Its target is not known. One end of the junction does not line up with germline, which may come from a read error. Study-wide findings and caveats: Every seasonal influenza vaccination brings in few new T cells, the authors suggested.

Specimen: PBMCs from blood, collected on the day of vaccination. The chain joins TRBV7-2 to TRBJ2-1; 8 bases map to TRBD1. This receptor was identified in a man between 45 and 60 years old who received an inactivated influenza vaccine. DNA of the CDR3: TGTGCCAGCAGCGAAGTCCCCGAACCGGGACAGGAGTCCTTC. It codes for CASSEVPEPGQESF.